The source of this T cell receptor (beta chain) is a study of response to subunit inactivated influenza vaccine. TCRdb processed the RT-PCR reads anew with MiXCR; each CDR3 protein has one entry. The table lists 700,000 to 800,000 distinct CDR3 sequences, under 20% of them singletons, with roughly a tenth in the top ten. Germline loops: CDR1 MNHEY, CDR2 SVGEGT. The CDR3 is made up of 15 amino acids. V lost 0 bases to trimming and J lost 3 bases, with 9 bases between them. This clonotype was counted only a few times. The starting material was PBMCs from blood, obtained around 5 days after vaccination. The gene calls are TRBV6-2 or TRBV6-3 and TRBJ2-1; possible D gene TRBD1, 6 bases. This clonotype originated in a man aged 45-60 years who received an inactivated influenza vaccine. CDR3 nucleotides: TGTGCCAGCAGTTACTCCGACAGGTTCTACAATGAGCAGTTCTTC. Amino acids: CASSYSDRFYNEQFF.